Below, 10 T cell receptor beta chains from the same sample are listed, as sequenced in a study of lymphopenia after photon versus proton radiotherapy. Using immunoSEQ multiplex PCR, the repertoire was profiled, and TCRdb retains in-frame clones only, with some absent. Of about 160,000 clones listed, 80% to 90% were seen once; the top ten hold approximately 4.6%. The sequences come from peripheral blood, collected from a patient treated with photon-based radiotherapy. These receptors were collected from a middle-aged man with gastric cancer.

The chain employs TRBV4-3 and TRBJ1-4; D is ambiguous. The CDR3 totals 13 residues. Deletions cut 0 bases from V and 8 bases from J, with 7 bases between. Germline assignment: CDR1 LGHNA and CDR2 YSLEER. The CDR3 here is CASSQDPREKLFF. The CDR3 DNA follows: TGCGCCAGCAGCCAAGATCCTCGCGAAAAACTGTTTTTT.

This chain uses TRBV30 with TRBJ2-7; D call uncertain. The CDR3 contains 13 residues. CDR1 and CDR2 (germline): GTSNPN, SVGIG (reference sequence). V lost 3 bases and J 2 bases, leaving 11 bases between the germline ends. Here the CDR3 DNA reads TGTGCCTGGAGCTATCCAGTGGCCTACGAGCAGTACTTC. It translates to CAWSYPVAYEQYF.

This clone was found once. V is TRBV9 and J is TRBJ2-1, with TRBD2 matching 10 bases. Losses at the gene ends were 0 bases for V and 4 bases for J; bases not matched to a gene: 10. The CDR3 loop spans 18 amino acids. The germline V gene has CDR1 SGDLS and CDR2 YYNGEE. The DNA for the CDR3 is TGTGCCAGCAGCGTAGATCCGACCGGGACTAGCGCTTACAATGAGCAGTTCTTC. This gives the protein CASSVDPTGTSAYNEQFF.

This clone was detected only a few times. This chain joins TRBV19 and TRBJ1-2, with D possibly TRBD1 on 5 matching bases. The germline V gene encodes CDR1 LNHDA and CDR2 SQIVND (reference sequence). The CDR3 extends over 12 amino acids. V was shortened by 5 bases and J by 4 bases, with 8 bases between the two germline ends. The CDR3 is CASSRDGYGYTF. The CDR3 nucleotides read TGTGCCAGTAGTCGGGACGGCTATGGCTACACCTTC.

The chain joins TRBV7-9 to TRBJ1-4, with unresolved D. Germline CDR1 SEHNR, CDR2 FQNEAQ (reference sequence). V was clipped by 5 bases and J by 8 bases, with 15 bases between them. This CDR3 is 14 amino acids long. Here the CDR3 reads CASSQGRGREKLFF. As DNA, the CDR3 is TGTGCCAGCAGCCAAGGGCGGGGTCGAGAAAAACTGTTTTTT.

The V and J genes are TRBV6-5 and TRBJ2-7, with D possibly called TRBD1 or TRBD2 (6 bases each). The CDR3 extends over 13 amino acids. CDR1 is MNHEY and CDR2 is SVGAGI in the germline V gene. The germline V and J ends were trimmed by 11 bases and 4 bases, with 18 bases remaining between them. The CDR3 protein is CAALRGPKYEQYF. CDR3 DNA sequence: TGTGCCGCTCTCCGGGGGCCTAAGTACGAGCAGTACTTC.

The chain combines TRBV6-6 with TRBJ1-2; 7 positions match TRBD1. V shed 6 bases and J 3 bases; nucleotides not matched to a gene: 4. Germline V gene lookup returns CDR1 MNHNY and CDR2 SVGAGI (reference sequence). This CDR3 has 13 residues. The CDR3, as DNA: TGTGCCAGCAGGGAAGGGACAGACTATGGCTACACCTTC. This gives the protein CASREGTDYGYTF.

This chain links TRBV30 with TRBJ2-3; no definite D call. The CDR3 totals 14 residues. The V end lost 2 bases, the J end lost 3 bases, and 12 bases lay between the germline ends. Germline V lookup: CDR1 GTSNPN, CDR2 SVGIG (reference sequence). The CDR3 DNA sequence: TGTGCCTGGAGTCCCAAGGGAAGGACAGATACGCAGTATTTT. Residues: CAWSPKGRTDTQYF. Filled out from reference TRBV30 and TRBJ2-3, the complete variable domain reads SQTIHQWPATLVQPVGSPLSLECTVEGTSNPNLYWYRQAAGRGLQLLFYSVGIGQISSEVPQNLSASRPQDRQFILSSKKLLLSDSGFYLCAWSPKGRTDTQYFGPGTRLTVL.

This clone appeared a few times. J is TRBJ2-7 and V is TRBV10-3; D may correspond to TRBD1 or TRBD2 (5 bases each). The germline V and J ends were trimmed by 2 bases and 11 bases, with 19 bases remaining between them. Germline-derived CDR1 and CDR2 are ENHRY and SYGVKD. The CDR3 is 14 residues long. The CDR3: CAISEPRDVGLEYF. DNA for the CDR3: TGTGCCATCAGTGAGCCCCGGGACGTAGGATTGGAGTACTTC.

V usage is TRBV7-2 and J usage is TRBJ2-1, with D hard to call. The CDR3 is 11 amino acids. The germline V gene encodes CDR1 SGHTA and CDR2 FQGNSA. The V end lost 6 bases, the J end lost 4 bases, and 4 bases lay between the germline ends. The DNA for the CDR3 is TGTGCCAGCAGTGTTTACAATGAGCAGTTCTTC. It is translated as CASSVYNEQFF. Variable domain in full (rest from reference TRBV7-2 and TRBJ2-1): GAGVSQSPSNKVTEKGKDVELRCDPISGHTALYWYRQSLGQGLEFLIYFQGNSAPDKSGLPSDRFSAERTGGSVSTLTIQRTQQEDSAVYLCASSVYNEQFFGPGTRLTVL.